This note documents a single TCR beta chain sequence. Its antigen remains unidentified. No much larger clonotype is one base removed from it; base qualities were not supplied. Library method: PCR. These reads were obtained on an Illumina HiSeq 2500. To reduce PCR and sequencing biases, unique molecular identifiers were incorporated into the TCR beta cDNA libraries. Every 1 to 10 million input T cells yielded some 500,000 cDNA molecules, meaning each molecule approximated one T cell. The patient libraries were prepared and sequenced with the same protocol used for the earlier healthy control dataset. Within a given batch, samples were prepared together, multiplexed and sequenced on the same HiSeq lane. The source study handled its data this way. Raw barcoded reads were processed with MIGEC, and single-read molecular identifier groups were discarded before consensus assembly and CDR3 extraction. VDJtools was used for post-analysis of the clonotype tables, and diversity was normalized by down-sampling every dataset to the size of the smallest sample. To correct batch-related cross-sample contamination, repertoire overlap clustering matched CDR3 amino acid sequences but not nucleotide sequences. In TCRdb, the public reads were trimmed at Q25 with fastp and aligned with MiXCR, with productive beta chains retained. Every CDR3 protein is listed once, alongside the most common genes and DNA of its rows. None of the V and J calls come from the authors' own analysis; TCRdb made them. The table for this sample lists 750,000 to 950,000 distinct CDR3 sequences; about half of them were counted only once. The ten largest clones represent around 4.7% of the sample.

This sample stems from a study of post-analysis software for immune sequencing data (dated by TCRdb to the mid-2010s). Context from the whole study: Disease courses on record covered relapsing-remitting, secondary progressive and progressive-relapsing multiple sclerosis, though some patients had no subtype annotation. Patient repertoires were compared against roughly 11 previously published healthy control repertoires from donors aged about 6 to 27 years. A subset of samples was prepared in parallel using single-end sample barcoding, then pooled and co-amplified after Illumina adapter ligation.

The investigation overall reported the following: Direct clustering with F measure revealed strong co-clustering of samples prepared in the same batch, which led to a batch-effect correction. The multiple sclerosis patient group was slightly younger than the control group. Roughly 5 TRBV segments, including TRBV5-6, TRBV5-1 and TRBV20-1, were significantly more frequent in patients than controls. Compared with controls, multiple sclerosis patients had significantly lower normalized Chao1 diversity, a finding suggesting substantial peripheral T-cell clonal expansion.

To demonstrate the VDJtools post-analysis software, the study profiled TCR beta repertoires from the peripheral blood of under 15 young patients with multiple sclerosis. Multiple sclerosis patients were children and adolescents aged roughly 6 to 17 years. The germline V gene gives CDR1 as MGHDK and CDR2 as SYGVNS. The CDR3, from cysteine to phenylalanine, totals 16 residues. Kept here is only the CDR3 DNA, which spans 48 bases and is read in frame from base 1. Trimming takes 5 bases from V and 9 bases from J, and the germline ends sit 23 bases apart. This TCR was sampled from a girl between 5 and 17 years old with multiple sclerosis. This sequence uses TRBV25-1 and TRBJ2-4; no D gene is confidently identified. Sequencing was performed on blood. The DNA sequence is TGTGCCAGCAGTCCCCGGGCGGCCAGCCTGTTCAGCATTCAGTACTTC. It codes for CASSPRAASLFSIQYF. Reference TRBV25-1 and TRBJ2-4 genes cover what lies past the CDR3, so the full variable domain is EADIYQTPRYLVIGTGKKITLECSQTMGHDKMYWYQQDPGMELHLIHYSYGVNSTEKGDLSSESTVSRIRTEHFPLTLESARPSHTSQYLCASSPRAASLFSIQYFGAGTRLSVL.